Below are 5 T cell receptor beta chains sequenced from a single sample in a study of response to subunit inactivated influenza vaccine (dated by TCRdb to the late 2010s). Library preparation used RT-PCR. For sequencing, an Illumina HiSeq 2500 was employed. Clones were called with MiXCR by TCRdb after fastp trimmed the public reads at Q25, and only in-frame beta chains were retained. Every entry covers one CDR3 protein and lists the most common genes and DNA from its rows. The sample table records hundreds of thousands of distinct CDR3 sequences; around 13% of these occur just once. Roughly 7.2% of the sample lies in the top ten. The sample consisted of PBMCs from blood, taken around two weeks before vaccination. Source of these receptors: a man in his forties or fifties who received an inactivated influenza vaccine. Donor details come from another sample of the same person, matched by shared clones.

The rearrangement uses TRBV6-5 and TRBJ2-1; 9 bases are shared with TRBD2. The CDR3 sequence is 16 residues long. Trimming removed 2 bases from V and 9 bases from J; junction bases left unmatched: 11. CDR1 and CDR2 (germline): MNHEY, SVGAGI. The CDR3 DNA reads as TGTGCCAGCAGTTACCCAGCGGGGGGCCGGGAGGGTGAGCAGTTCTTC. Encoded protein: CASSYPAGGREGEQFF.

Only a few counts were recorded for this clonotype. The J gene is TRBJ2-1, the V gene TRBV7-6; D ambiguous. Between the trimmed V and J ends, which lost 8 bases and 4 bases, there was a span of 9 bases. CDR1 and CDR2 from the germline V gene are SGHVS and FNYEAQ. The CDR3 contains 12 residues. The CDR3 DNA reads TGTGCCAGCGGTAGCAGATACAATGAGCAGTTCTTC. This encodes CASGSRYNEQFF. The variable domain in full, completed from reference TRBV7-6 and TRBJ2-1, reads GAGVSQSPRYKVTKRGQDVALRCDPISGHVSLYWYRQALGQGPEFLTYFNYEAQQDKSGLPNDRFSAERPEGSISTLTIQRTEQRDSAMYRCASGSRYNEQFFGPGTRLTVL.

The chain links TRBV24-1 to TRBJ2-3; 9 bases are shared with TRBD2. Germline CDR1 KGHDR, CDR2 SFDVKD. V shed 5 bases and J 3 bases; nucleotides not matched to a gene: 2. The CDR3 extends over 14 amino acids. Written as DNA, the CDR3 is TGTGCCACCAGTGCGAGCGGGAGGACAGATACGCAGTATTTT. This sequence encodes CATSASGRTDTQYF.

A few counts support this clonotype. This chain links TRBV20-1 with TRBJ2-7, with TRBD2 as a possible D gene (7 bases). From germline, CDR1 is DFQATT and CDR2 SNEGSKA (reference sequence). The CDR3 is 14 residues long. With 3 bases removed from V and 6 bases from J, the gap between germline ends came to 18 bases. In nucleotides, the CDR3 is TGCAGTGCTAGCCCCGCGGGGGCCCGCGGCGAGCAGTACTTC. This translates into CSASPAGARGEQYF.

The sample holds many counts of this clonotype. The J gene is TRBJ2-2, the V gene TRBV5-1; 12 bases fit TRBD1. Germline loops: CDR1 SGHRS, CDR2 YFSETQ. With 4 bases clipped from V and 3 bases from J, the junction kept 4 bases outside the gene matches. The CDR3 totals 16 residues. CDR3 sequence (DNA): TGCGCCAGCAGCCAGGGGACAGGGGGCTACACCGGGGAGCTGTTTTTT. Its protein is CASSQGTGGYTGELFF. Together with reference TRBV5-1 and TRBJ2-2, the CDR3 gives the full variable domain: KAGVTQTPRYLIKTRGQQVTLSCSPISGHRSVSWYQQTPGQGLQFLFEYFSETQRNKGNFPGRFSGRQFSNSRSEMNVSTLELGDSALYLCASSQGTGGYTGELFFGEGSRLTVL.